The present entry profiles one T cell receptor (beta chain) with its context. No cognate antigen has been identified for it. The sample holds no much larger clone one base away, and base qualities are not on file. The CDR3 contains 16 residues, cysteine and phenylalanine counted. The retained sequence is limited to the CDR3, 48 bases, with the frame set at the first base. At the junction V is shortened by 4 bases and J by 0 bases; bases outside the gene matches: 5. The germline V gene specifies SNHLY as CDR1 and FYNNEI as CDR2. The source of the sample is a study of blood T cell repertoires in COVID-19 (dated by TCRdb to 2018 to 2021). For the wider study: Collaborator samples came from the United States, Italy and Spain and covered acute and convalescent phases of COVID-19. The prospective study material was composed of cDNA or gDNA derived from T cells, B-cell-depleted T cells, or PBMCs. Subjects who had been exposed to COVID-19, were actively infected with it, or had recovered from it provided the deeply sampled blood TCRbeta repertoires that made up the dataset. The repertoires were made available in a free public database intended to serve as a resource for research on the immune response to SARS-CoV-2. Samples were obtained from the ongoing ImmuneRACE study (first 160 participants) and from 1,000 to 1,500 subjects provided by 6 global collaborators. The sample metadata nearly always contained a de-identified subject ID, COVID-19 status, age in years and sex. Where available, HLA class I and class II types were obtained from metadata supplied by the sample provider rather than from assay-based typing.

TCRbeta CDR3 regions were amplified from genomic DNA by means of the immunoSEQ Assay, a bias-controlled multiplex PCR. In the authors' own workflow: Nucleated cell counts per sample were estimated from amplification of reference gene primers within the assay. To quantify the absolute abundance of each unique TCRbeta CDR3 rearrangement, sequence reads were collapsed and filtered. For each sample, productive Simpson clonality was calculated as the square root of Simpson's diversity index over productive rearrangements. TCRdb stores this immuneACCESS table with in-frame sequences only. Part of the clones is absent; in the studies checked, under half of the shortfall reflects unresolved V genes, and no reason is known for the rest. V and J calls plus clone size are reproduced from that table; the DNA served to infer D and trimming. Within this sample are approximately 410,000 clones, with 75% to 90% of them counted one time only. The ten largest clones capture approximately 1.4% of the sample.

Each collaborating institution followed its own protocols to collect whole blood in K2EDTA tubes. For TCRbeta analysis, collaborators shipped samples as frozen whole blood, isolated PBMCs, or DNA extracted from either of those sample types. Broad study findings and their caveats: Clinical and demographic metadata were provided uncurated, with the amount varying by source and participant.

Sequencing was performed on peripheral blood. This sequence was found in a woman in her thirties with active or convalescent COVID-19. The chain is encoded by TRBV2 joined to TRBJ2-2; 7 bases in the junction line up with TRBD2. CDR3 region: CASSAQGLANTGELFF. The sequenced DNA is TGTGCCAGCAGTGCCCAAGGACTAGCGAACACCGGGGAGCTGTTTTTT.